This T cell receptor (beta chain) was documented in a study of blood T cell repertoires in COVID-19. In the study overall: Researchers got acute and convalescent COVID-19 samples from the United States, Italy and Spain. The analysed material was cDNA or gDNA that came from T cells, B-cell-depleted T cells, or PBMCs.

The table lists this clone with many counts. Other DNA sequences from this sample encode an identical CDR3 as well. V was shortened by 6 bases and J by 4 bases, with 10 bases between the two germline ends. The germline gives CDR1 SNHLY, CDR2 FYNNEI. The CDR3 runs to 13 residues. In the source study's methods: Estimation of nucleated cell counts relied on the amplification of reference gene primers. This table comes from immunoSEQ multiplex PCR, and its TCRdb copy is limited to in-frame clones, with some not included. The V and J calls and the clone size are those of that table, but D and trimming were determined from the DNA. The sample has roughly 62,000 clones, 78% seen once.

The chain uses TRBV2 and TRBJ1-5; D possibly corresponds to TRBD1 (5 bases). Material for sequencing was peripheral blood. This receptor was identified in a human donor in a cohort sampled during active COVID-19. The CDR3 sequence is CASRQGLNQPQHF. In DNA, the CDR3 is TGTGCCAGCAGGCAGGGACTTAATCAGCCCCAGCATTTT.